The rows below give T cell receptor beta chains drawn from one sample of a study of cytomegalovirus exposure and HLA in healthy donors. The repertoire was sequenced with immunoSEQ multiplex PCR; TCRdb's copy has only in-frame clones and lacks some. Altogether 100,000 to 150,000 clones are present, roughly 82% being singletons, with the ten largest covering 1.2%. The sequencing sample was made of PBMCs. All receptors come from a boy aged 5-17 years in good health and CMV-seronegative. CDR3s include the opening cysteine and the closing phenylalanine or tryptophan. A D gene is named only where the DNA matches it firmly. A clone size is listed for some rows: how often the clone was seen (once, few, many), or a class if it is expanded.

V gene	clone size	J gene	D gene	CDR3 DNA	CDR3 protein
TRBV4-1	-	TRBJ2-1	-	TGCGCCAGCAGCCAGGTTGGGGACTCCGGGGAGTTCTTC	CASSQVGDSGEFF
TRBV30	-	TRBJ2-7	-	TGTGCCTGGAGTCCCCCGCCGGAGGGTAGGGAGCAGTACTTC	CAWSPPPEGREQYF
TRBV7-2	-	TRBJ2-7	-	TGTGCCAGCAGCCTAAAATCCTCCTACGAGCAGTACTTC	CASSLKSSYEQYF
TRBV5-4	once	TRBJ2-7	TRBD2	TGTGCCAGCAGCCCATTCGCGGGAGACCGGTACGAGCAGTACTTC	CASSPFAGDRYEQYF
TRBV30	once	TRBJ2-5	TRBD2	TGTGCCTGGGGTTATAGCGGGGCCGGGGAGACCCAGTACTTC	CAWGYSGAGETQYF
TRBV5-1	-	TRBJ2-5	-	TGCGCCAGCAGCTTGGCCGCAGGGGACCCAGAGACCCAGTACTTC	CASSLAAGDPETQYF
TRBV5-1	-	TRBJ2-7	TRBD2	TGCGCCAGCAGCGGGGGGGGGCAAGCGGGAGGACGAGGAGAGCAGTACTTC	CASSGGGQAGGRGEQYF
TRBV6-5	-	TRBJ1-1	-	TGTGCCAGCAGTTACTTCCAGGGGAGTAGGACTGAAGCTTTCTTT	CASSYFQGSRTEAFF
TRBV5-5	-	TRBJ1-3	TRBD1	TGTGCCAGCAGCTACAGGGGCCGCTCTGGAAACACCATATATTTT	CASSYRGRSGNTIYF
TRBV5-3	-	TRBJ2-1	-	TGTGCCAGAAAGGGGGGGAACTACAATGAGCAGTTCTTC	CARKGGNYNEQFF
TRBV5-1	-	TRBJ2-5	-	TGCGCCAGCAGCTTGGGGTCGGGTCAAGAGACCCAGTACTTC	CASSLGSGQETQYF
TRBV6-1	-	TRBJ2-7	-	TGTGCCAGCAGGGCAAGGGGTTTCGGCTACGAGCAGTACTTC	CASRARGFGYEQYF
TRBV4-2	-	TRBJ2-5	-	TGTGCCAGCAGCCTCAATGGCGCGGGGAGCCAAGAGACCCAGTACTTC	CASSLNGAGSQETQYF
TRBV5-1	-	TRBJ1-2	-	TGCGCCAGCAGCTTGGCGGCAGGGTTTTTTGGCTATGGCTACACCTTC	CASSLAAGFFGYGYTF
TRBV6-4	few	TRBJ2-3	-	TGTGCCAGCAGCGAGTCCAACAGGGGCACAGATACGCAGTATTTT	CASSESNRGTDTQYF
TRBV4-3	once	TRBJ2-1	TRBD1	TGCGCCAGCAGCGACCGGACAGGGAGGAATGAGCAGTTCTTC	CASSDRTGRNEQFF
TRBV30	-	TRBJ2-3	-	TGTGCCTGGAGGCGAGAGCCCGCCGCACGGGGAGATACGCAGTATTTT	CAWRREPAARGDTQYF
TRBV27	-	TRBJ1-1	-	TGTGCCAGCAGTTTATTGGGGGGGAACACTGAAGCTTTCTTT	CASSLLGGNTEAFF
TRBV5-4	-	TRBJ2-7	TRBD1	TGTGCCAGCAGCACTGACAGGGCAGGCGACGAGCAGTACTTC	CASSTDRAGDEQYF
TRBV19	once	TRBJ1-1	TRBD1	TGTGCCAGTAGTACGGCCGGGACAGCCGTGAACACTGAAGCTTTCTTT	CASSTAGTAVNTEAFF
TRBV18	-	TRBJ2-7	TRBD1	TGTGCCAGCTCACCAGACAGGGACGAGCAGTACTTC	CASSPDRDEQYF
TRBV2	-	TRBJ1-1	-	TGTGCCAGCAGTGTCGTCGGGGAGAACACTGAAGCTTTCTTT	CASSVVGENTEAFF
TRBV27	-	TRBJ2-7	-	TGTGCCAGCAGTTTATCTGGGGGCACCTCCTACGAGCAGTACTTC	CASSLSGGTSYEQYF
TRBV19	-	TRBJ2-7	TRBD2	TGTGCCAGTAGTCCCGGGACAGCTAGCGGGAGTTACGAGCAGTACTTC	CASSPGTASGSYEQYF
TRBV7-9	-	TRBJ2-1	TRBD2	TGTGCCAGCAGCTTTTCGAGCGGGAGCTTCAATGAGCAGTTCTTC	CASSFSSGSFNEQFF
TRBV6-5	-	TRBJ1-3	-	TGTGCCAGCAGTTACTCCCCAGGGATTAGGGACACCATATATTTT	CASSYSPGIRDTIYF
TRBV23-1	few	TRBJ2-7	TRBD1	TGCGCCAGCAGTCATCCCCCAGGACAGGGGCCCGAGCAGTACTTC	CASSHPPGQGPEQYF
TRBV5-1	-	TRBJ2-5	-	TGCGCCAGCAGCCTTAGCATCTCCTTCCGGGAGACCCAGTACTTC	CASSLSISFRETQYF
TRBV4-1	once	TRBJ1-2	TRBD1	TGCGCCAGCAGCCTTACGAATACAGGGGGCGAGAACTATGGCTACACCTTC	CASSLTNTGGENYGYTF
TRBV5-1	-	TRBJ2-3	-	TGCGCCAGCAGCCCCGCGCGCCCCACAGATACGCAGTATTTT	CASSPARPTDTQYF
TRBV5-5	-	TRBJ2-1	TRBD1	TGTGCCAGCAGCTTAAGACAGGGCAGCCCCTCCTACAATGAGCAGTTCTTC	CASSLRQGSPSYNEQFF
TRBV5-6	-	TRBJ1-2	-	TGTGCCAGCAGCCTGGGGTCCTGGGGGGGTCCCTATGGCTACACCTTC	CASSLGSWGGPYGYTF
TRBV9	-	TRBJ2-5	TRBD1	TGTGCCAGCAGCGTCCGACAGGGACGAGAGACCCAGTACTTC	CASSVRQGRETQYF
TRBV6-1	-	TRBJ1-4	-	TGTGCCAGCAGTAAGGACACCCTGCGGGAAAAACTGTTTTTT	CASSKDTLREKLFF
TRBV7-9	-	TRBJ2-1	TRBD2	TGTGCCAGCAGCACCTGGACTAGCGGGGATTACAATGAGCAGTTCTTC	CASSTWTSGDYNEQFF
TRBV29-1	-	TRBJ2-7	-	TGCAGCGTTGCCGGTTACTCCTACGAGCAGTACTTC	CSVAGYSYEQYF
TRBV5-4	few	TRBJ1-3	-	TGTGCCAGCAGCTTAACGACAGGCACCCACGGAAACACCATATATTTT	CASSLTTGTHGNTIYF
TRBV19	-	TRBJ2-7	TRBD1	TGTGCCAGTAGTAAGACAGGGGGCCATGGGGAGCAGTACTTC	CASSKTGGHGEQYF
TRBV2	once	TRBJ2-7	TRBD2	TGTGCCAGCAGTGAATCGGGAGGGGGGCCGATTAAAGAGCAGTACTTC	CASSESGGGPIKEQYF
TRBV7-8	-	TRBJ1-5	TRBD1	TGTGCCAGCAGCTTAGCGCGACGGGACAGGGAGTATCAGCCCCAGCATTTT	CASSLARRDREYQPQHF
TRBV9	-	TRBJ2-5	TRBD1	TGTGCCAGCAGCGTGGGGACAGGGGATCGGGAGACCCAGTACTTC	CASSVGTGDRETQYF
TRBV4-2	-	TRBJ2-7	TRBD2	TGTGCCAGCAGCCAAATGTCGTCTAGCGGGAGGGGGGAGCAGTACTTC	CASSQMSSSGRGEQYF
TRBV6-1	-	TRBJ1-3	-	TGTGCCAGCAGTGAAGCAACATTTGGAAACACCATATATTTT	CASSEATFGNTIYF
TRBV30	-	TRBJ2-1	TRBD2	TGTGCCTGGAGTGAGGGACTAGTAGGTCGGAATGAGCAGTTCTTC	CAWSEGLVGRNEQFF
TRBV4-1	-	TRBJ2-1	-	TGCGCCAGCAGCCTTGGACTGGGGAGCTCCTACAATGAGCAGTTCTTC	CASSLGLGSSYNEQFF
TRBV27	-	TRBJ2-5	TRBD1	TGTGCCAGCAGTTTCCTTCGGGACAGGGGAGAGACCCAGTACTTC	CASSFLRDRGETQYF
TRBV6-5	-	TRBJ1-1	-	TGTGCCAGCAGGGGACAACTTGAAGCTTTCTTT	CASRGQLEAFF
TRBV9	-	TRBJ1-2	-	TGTGCCAGCAGCGTAGGAACAGGGATCTATGGCTACACCTTC	CASSVGTGIYGYTF
TRBV6-1	once	TRBJ2-3	TRBD1	TGTGCCAGCAGTGATCGGGACAGATACTTGGATACGCAGTATTTT	CASSDRDRYLDTQYF
TRBV7-2	-	TRBJ2-1	-	TGTGCCAGCAGCTCTGGAGACAGGTGGAGTGAGCAGTTCTTC	CASSSGDRWSEQFF
TRBV7-3	once	TRBJ2-4	-	TGTGCCAGCAGCCCCCAGGAGGGGAACATTCAGTACTTC	CASSPQEGNIQYF
TRBV7-2	-	TRBJ1-5	TRBD1	TGTGCCAGCAGCCCAGACAGGGGGCGTCAGCCCCAGCATTTT	CASSPDRGRQPQHF
TRBV4-2	-	TRBJ1-3	-	TGTGCCAGCAGCACTGGTGCCCCCTCTGGAAACACCATATATTTT	CASSTGAPSGNTIYF